Each of the 3 T cell receptor beta chains below was sequenced from the same sample in a study of T cell changes during pregnancy in multiple sclerosis. Repertoires were generated with immunoSEQ multiplex PCR, while TCRdb's copy carries only in-frame clones and drops some. The data show approximately 64,000 clones, about nine tenths seen once. Source: peripheral blood, taken in the first trimester of pregnancy. The receptors were gathered from a female donor with multiple sclerosis, enrolled in a pregnancy study.

The V gene is TRBV19, the J gene TRBJ1-2, with D possibly matching TRBD1 (6 bases). Germline lookup yields CDR1 LNHDA and CDR2 SQIVND (reference sequence). The CDR3 is 14 residues long. Between the trimmed V and J ends, which lost 10 bases and 5 bases, there was a span of 20 bases. The CDR3: CATRGGGGRYGYTF. The DNA for the CDR3 is TGTGCCACCAGAGGGGGGGGCGGGCGGTATGGCTACACCTTC.

The chain is built from TRBV9 and TRBJ2-2; 7 bases agree with TRBD2. Germline assignment: CDR1 SGDLS and CDR2 YYNGEE. CDR3 length: 13 residues. Losses at the gene ends were 3 bases for V and 6 bases for J; bases not matched to a gene: 2. The CDR3 region is CASSGLAAGELFF. In nucleotides, the CDR3 is TGTGCCAGCAGCGGGCTAGCGGCCGGGGAGCTGTTTTTT.

This sequence joins TRBV9 and TRBJ2-7; maybe TRBD2 (5 bases). Germline CDR1 SGDLS, CDR2 YYNGEE. Trimming took 1 base from V and 0 from J, leaving 11 bases between them. This CDR3 contains 15 residues. This CDR3 is CASSVQPGSSYEQYF. CDR3 DNA sequence: TGTGCCAGCAGCGTACAACCGGGGTCCTCCTACGAGCAGTACTTC.